This T cell receptor (beta chain) was documented in a study of CD8+ T cells in alopecia areata. The CDR3 is made up of 14 amino acids. Trimming shortened V by 3 bases and J by 8 bases, and 13 bases separated the two germline ends. Germline CDR1 and CDR2: MDHEN and SYDVKM. A note on this clone: The antigen remains unidentified.

Investigators isolated RNA and reverse transcribed it into cDNA to act as the sequencing template. The method was immunoSEQ multiplex PCR; TCRdb's version includes in-frame clones alone and lacks a portion of them. The sample has 180,000 or so clones; approximately 55% are singletons. Study-wide points: Clonality in the scalp and expanded CD8+ clones ranked among the top 100 were significantly decreased by tofacitinib. Besides other cells, scalp samples also yield sequences of resident alphabeta T cells from normal skin. Persistence of many expanded lesional clones was seen in scalp and blood during tofacitinib.

Indicated treatment: oral pan-JAK inhibitor, 5-10 mg twice daily. Researchers gathered lesional scalp punch biopsies and peripheral blood from patients with alopecia areata. The sequence came from a human donor with alopecia areata. The gene calls are TRBV28 and TRBJ1-4; D call uncertain. Here the sequenced sample was CD8+ T cells sorted from blood, taken at week 24, from a patient treated with tofacitinib. Here the CDR3 DNA reads TGTGCCAGCAGTTTGGAAACGCGGGTGGAAAAACTGTTTTTT. This gives the protein CASSLETRVEKLFF.